This T cell receptor beta chain was sequenced during a study of CD8+ T cells in alopecia areata. Study at large: Treated patients were given 5 to 10 mg oral tofacitinib twice daily.

Samples from alopecia areata patients were lesional scalp punch biopsies and peripheral blood. This clone was picked up a small number of times. Once RNA had been extracted, it was reverse transcribed into cDNA to act as the sequencing template. TCRdb's copy holds only in-frame clones and misses some; the assay was immunoSEQ multiplex PCR. The sample has under 250,000 clones, 57% seen once. CDR1 is GTSNPN, CDR2 SVGIG, per germline (reference sequence). There are 14 residues in the CDR3. Germline trimming cut 2 bases from V and 4 bases from J; bases unmatched to any gene: 4. The rearrangement uses TRBV30 and TRBJ1-1; 10 bases match TRBD1. The source material was CD4+ T cells sorted from blood, sampled at week 0. The sequence derives from a human donor with alopecia areata. CDR3 DNA sequence: TGTGCCTGGAGTCCGGGACAGGGGTTCACTGAAGCTTTCTTT. Translation gives CAWSPGQGFTEAFF.